The 8 T cell receptor beta chains below all came from one sample that was sequenced in a study of shared clonotypes between healthy human individuals. Sequencing used immunoSEQ multiplex PCR; TCRdb keeps in-frame clones, though not all of them. The sample has 470,000 or so clones; more than 65% are singletons. Input material: PBMCs. The receptors originated from a woman in her forties in good health. Some clones in this sample may be carry-over from other donors' samples.

The chain has TRBV5-4 and TRBJ2-5, with 7 bases aligning to TRBD1. This CDR3 is built from 14 residues. V gave up 1 base and J gave up 3 bases; unmatched junction bases: 3. Germline V gene data show CDR1 as SGHNT and CDR2 as YYREEE (reference sequence). In DNA form, the CDR3 reads TGTGCCAGCAGCTTGTATGACAGGGAAGAGACCCAGTACTTC. Translation: CASSLYDREETQYF.

This sequence joins TRBV27 and TRBJ1-5; D remains unclear. Germline V gene lookup returns CDR1 MNHEY and CDR2 SMNVEV (reference sequence). Trimming took off 1 base at V and 7 bases at J, with 8 bases between the two ends. This CDR3 has 13 residues. CDR3 sequence: CASSLFWGQPQHF. DNA of the CDR3: TGTGCCAGCAGTTTATTCTGGGGACAGCCCCAGCATTTT.

The chain uses TRBV7-3 and TRBJ2-3, with TRBD2 matching 8 bases. Germline-derived CDR1 and CDR2 are SGHTA and FQGTGA. The ends lost 0 bases at V and 2 bases at J; junction bases unmatched: 1. CDR3 size: 15 residues. The CDR3, as DNA: TGTGCCAGCAGCTTAACTAGCGGGATCACAGATACGCAGTATTTT. It specifies CASSLTSGITDTQYF.

This clone was detected a few times. This clone may be a read error of a much larger clone one base away. This CDR3 is also generated by other DNA sequences in the sample. This chain joins TRBV19 and TRBJ1-3; 7 bases are shared with TRBD1. The germline V gene encodes CDR1 LNHDA and CDR2 SQIVND (reference sequence). The CDR3 contains 14 residues. For the CDR3, the DNA is TGTGCCAGTAGTATACAGGGGGATGGAAACACCATATACTTT. Amino acids: CASSIQGDGNTIYF.

This chain joins TRBV18 and TRBJ1-5, with D possibly matching TRBD1 (6 bases). The CDR3 is 17 residues long. The V end lost 5 bases, the J end lost 0 bases, and 17 bases lay between the germline ends. Germline V gives CDR1 KGHSH, CDR2 LQKENI. The CDR3: CASSADRDINSNQPQHF. The CDR3, as DNA: TGTGCCAGCTCAGCAGACCGGGACATAAATAGCAATCAGCCCCAGCATTTT.

V is TRBV27 and J is TRBJ2-2; a weak D match, TRBD2 (6 bases). CDR3 length: 15 amino acids. Germline V gives CDR1 MNHEY, CDR2 SMNVEV (reference sequence). The V end lost 2 bases, the J end lost 4 bases, and 11 bases lay between the germline ends. The CDR3 coding sequence is TGTGCCAGCAGTTTAGGGACTCTGGGCACCGGGGAGCTGTTTTTT. Residues: CASSLGTLGTGELFF.

This chain uses TRBV4-2 with TRBJ2-2; D call uncertain. Germline values: CDR1 LGHNA, CDR2 YNFKEQ. Trimming pared 0 bases from V and 8 bases from J, leaving 16 bases between. CDR3 length: 16 residues. CDR3 residues: CASSQDTAAHQGELFF. Written as DNA, the CDR3 is TGTGCCAGCAGCCAAGATACGGCAGCCCATCAAGGGGAGCTGTTTTTT.

As for this clone: This likely came from a read error, as a far larger clone is one base away. The chain couples TRBV6-6 to TRBJ1-2, with a possible D match to TRBD1 (5 bases). Trimming pared 6 bases from V and 0 bases from J, leaving 14 bases between. This CDR3 is built from 15 residues. From germline, CDR1 is MNHNY and CDR2 SVGAGI (reference sequence). CDR3 DNA: TGTGCCAGCAGGCACACCAGGGCTTCTAACTATGGCTACACCTTC. It is translated as CASRHTRASNYGYTF.